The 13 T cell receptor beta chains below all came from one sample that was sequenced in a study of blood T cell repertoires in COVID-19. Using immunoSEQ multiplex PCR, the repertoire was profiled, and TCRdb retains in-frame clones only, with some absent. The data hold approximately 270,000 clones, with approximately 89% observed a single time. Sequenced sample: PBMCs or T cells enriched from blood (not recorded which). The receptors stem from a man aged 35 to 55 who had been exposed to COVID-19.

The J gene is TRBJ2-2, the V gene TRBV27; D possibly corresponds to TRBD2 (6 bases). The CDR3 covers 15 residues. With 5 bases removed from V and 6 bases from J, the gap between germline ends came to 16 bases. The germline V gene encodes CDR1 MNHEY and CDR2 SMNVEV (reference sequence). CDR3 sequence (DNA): TGTGCCAGCAGTCCGAATAGCGGACGGGCCGGGGAGCTGTTTTTT. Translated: CASSPNSGRAGELFF.

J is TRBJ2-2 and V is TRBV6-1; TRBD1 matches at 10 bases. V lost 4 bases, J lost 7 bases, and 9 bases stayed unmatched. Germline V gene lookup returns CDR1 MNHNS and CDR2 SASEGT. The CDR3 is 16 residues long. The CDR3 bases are TGTGCCAGCAGTGCCAGACAGGGGGCCTCACTCGGGGAGCTGTTTTTT. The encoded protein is CASSARQGASLGELFF.

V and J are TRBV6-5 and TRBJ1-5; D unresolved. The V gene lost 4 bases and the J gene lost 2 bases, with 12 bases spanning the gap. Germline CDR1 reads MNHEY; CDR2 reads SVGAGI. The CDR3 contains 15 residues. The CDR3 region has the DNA TGTGCCAGCAGTTTTTCCAGGAAAGGCAATCAGCCCCAGCATTTT. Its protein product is CASSFSRKGNQPQHF.

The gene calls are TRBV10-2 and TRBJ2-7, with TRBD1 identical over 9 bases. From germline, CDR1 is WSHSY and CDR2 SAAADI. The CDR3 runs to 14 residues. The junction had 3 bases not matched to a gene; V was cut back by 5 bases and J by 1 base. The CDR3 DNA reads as TGCGCCAGCAGTAGGGACAGGGTGTCCTACGAGCAGTACTTC. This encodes CASSRDRVSYEQYF.

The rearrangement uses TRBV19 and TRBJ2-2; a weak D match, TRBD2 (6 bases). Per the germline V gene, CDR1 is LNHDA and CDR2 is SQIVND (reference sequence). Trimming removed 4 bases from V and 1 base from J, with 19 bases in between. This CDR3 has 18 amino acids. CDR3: CASSRSGVQVMNTGELFF. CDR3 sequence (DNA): TGTGCCAGTAGTAGGTCGGGGGTTCAGGTGATGAACACCGGGGAGCTGTTTTTT.

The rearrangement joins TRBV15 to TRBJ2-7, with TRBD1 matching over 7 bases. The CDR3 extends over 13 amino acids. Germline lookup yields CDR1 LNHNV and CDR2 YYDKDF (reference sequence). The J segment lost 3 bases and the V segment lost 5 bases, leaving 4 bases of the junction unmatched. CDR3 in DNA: TGTGCCACCAGCTGGGGACAGAACTACGAGCAGTACTTC. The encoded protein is CATSWGQNYEQYF.

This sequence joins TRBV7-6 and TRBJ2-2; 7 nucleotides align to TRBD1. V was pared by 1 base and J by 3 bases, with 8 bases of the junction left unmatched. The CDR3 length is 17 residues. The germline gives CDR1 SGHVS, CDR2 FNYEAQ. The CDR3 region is CASSLVSHRGYTGELFF. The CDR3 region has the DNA TGTGCCAGCAGCTTAGTTTCTCACAGGGGATACACCGGGGAGCTGTTTTTT.

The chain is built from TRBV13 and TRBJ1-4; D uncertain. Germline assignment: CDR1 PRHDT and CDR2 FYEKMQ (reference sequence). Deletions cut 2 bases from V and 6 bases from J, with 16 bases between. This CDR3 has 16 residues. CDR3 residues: CASSLMGAAVHEKLFF. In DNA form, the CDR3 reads TGTGCCAGCAGCTTAATGGGAGCGGCGGTCCATGAAAAACTGTTTTTT.

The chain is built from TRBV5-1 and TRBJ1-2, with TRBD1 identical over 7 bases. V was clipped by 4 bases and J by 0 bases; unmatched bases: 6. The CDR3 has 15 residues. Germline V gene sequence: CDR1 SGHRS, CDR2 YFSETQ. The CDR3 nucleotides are TGCGCCAGCAGCCTGGGGACAGAAACTAACTATGGCTACACCTTC. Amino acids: CASSLGTETNYGYTF.

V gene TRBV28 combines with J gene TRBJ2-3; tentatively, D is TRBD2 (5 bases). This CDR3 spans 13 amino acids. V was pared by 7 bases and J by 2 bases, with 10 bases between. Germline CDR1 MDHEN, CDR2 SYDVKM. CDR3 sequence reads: CASNRGYTDTQYF. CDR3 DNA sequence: TGTGCCAGCAATCGCGGGTACACAGATACGCAGTATTTT.

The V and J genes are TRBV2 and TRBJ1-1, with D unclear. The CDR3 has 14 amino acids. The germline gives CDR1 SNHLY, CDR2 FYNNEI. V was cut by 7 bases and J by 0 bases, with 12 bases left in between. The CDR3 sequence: CASTQEQMNTEAFF. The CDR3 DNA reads TGTGCCAGCACGCAGGAACAAATGAACACTGAAGCTTTCTTT.

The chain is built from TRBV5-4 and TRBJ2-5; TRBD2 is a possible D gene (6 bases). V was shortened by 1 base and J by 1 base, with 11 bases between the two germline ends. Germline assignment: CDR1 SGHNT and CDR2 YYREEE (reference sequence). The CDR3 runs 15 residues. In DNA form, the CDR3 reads TGTGCCAGCAGCTTGCAATCGGAGGGCCAAGAGACCCAGTACTTC. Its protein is CASSLQSEGQETQYF.

CDR3 loop: CASSLDLLNTGELFF. The DNA of the CDR3 is TGTGCCAGCAGCTTAGATTTACTAAACACCGGGGAGCTGTTTTTT. The V and J genes are TRBV11-2 and TRBJ2-2; D is ambiguous. This CDR3 is built from 15 residues. V was pared by 0 bases and J by 2 bases, with 7 bases between. Per germline, CDR1 SGHAT and CDR2 FQNNGV.